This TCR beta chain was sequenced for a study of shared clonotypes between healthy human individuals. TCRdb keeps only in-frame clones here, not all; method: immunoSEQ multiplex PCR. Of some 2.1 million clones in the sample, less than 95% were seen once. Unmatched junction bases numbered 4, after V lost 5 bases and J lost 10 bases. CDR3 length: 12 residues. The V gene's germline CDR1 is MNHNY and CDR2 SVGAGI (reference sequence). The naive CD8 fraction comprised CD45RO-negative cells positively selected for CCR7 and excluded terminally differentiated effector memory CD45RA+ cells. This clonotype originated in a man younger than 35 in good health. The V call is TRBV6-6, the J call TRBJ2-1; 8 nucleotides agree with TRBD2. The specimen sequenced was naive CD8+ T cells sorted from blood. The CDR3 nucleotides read TGTGCCAGCAGTCCCGCGGGAGGCGAGCAGTTCTTC. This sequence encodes CASSPAGGEQFF.